The 30 T cell receptor beta chains below all came from one sample that was sequenced in a study of identical twins. TCRdb re-called the 5' RACE reads through MiXCR, storing one row per CDR3 protein. Of around 670,000 distinct CDR3 sequences listed, 5.5% to 6.5% are singletons. Sequencing input: naive T cells sorted from blood. Receptors were obtained from a man between 18 and 35 years old in good health.

V usage is TRBV7-9 and J usage is TRBJ2-7; 7 bases agree with TRBD2. Losses at the gene ends were 7 bases for V and 2 bases for J; bases not matched to a gene: 17. Per germline, CDR1 SEHNR and CDR2 FQNEAQ (reference sequence). The CDR3 has 17 amino acids. CDR3 sequence: CASTQAPRGTSAYEQYF. DNA of the CDR3: TGTGCCAGCACCCAAGCCCCTCGTGGAACTAGCGCCTACGAGCAGTACTTC. Combining the CDR3 with reference TRBV7-9 and TRBJ2-7 gives the whole variable domain DTGVSQNPRHKITKRGQNVTFRCDPISEHNRLYWYRQTLGQGPEFLTYFQNEAQLEKSRLLSDRFSAERPKGSFSTLEIQRTEQGDSAMYLCASTQAPRGTSAYEQYFGPGTRLTVT.

For this clonotype: This may be a read error, as it is one base from a much larger clone. V usage is TRBV5-1 and J usage is TRBJ2-1, with 11 bases lining up with TRBD2. CDR3 size: 16 residues. V lost 4 bases, J lost 6 bases, and 9 bases stayed unmatched. Germline V lookup: CDR1 SGHRS, CDR2 YFSETQ. The CDR3 DNA is TGCGCCAGCAGCACTACTAGCGGGAGTAGTACCAATGAGCAGTTCTTC. Its protein product is CASSTTSGSSTNEQFF.

The sample holds a few counts of this clonotype. The chain links TRBV7-2 to TRBJ2-3; 9 bases match TRBD1. The CDR3 is 16 residues long. Germline V gene lookup returns CDR1 SGHTA and CDR2 FQGNSA. The junction had 6 bases not matched to a gene; V was cut back by 5 bases and J by 0 bases. DNA of the CDR3: TGTGCCAGCAGCCGATTAGGGACAGGGAGCACAGATACGCAGTATTTT. Residues: CASSRLGTGSTDTQYF. Filled out from reference TRBV7-2 and TRBJ2-3, the complete variable domain reads GAGVSQSPSNKVTEKGKDVELRCDPISGHTALYWYRQSLGQGLEFLIYFQGNSAPDKSGLPSDRFSAERTGGSVSTLTIQRTQQEDSAVYLCASSRLGTGSTDTQYFGPGTRLTVL.

This clonotype came up a few times. This chain connects TRBV6-1 to TRBJ1-3; possibly TRBD1 for D (5 bases). This CDR3 has 15 amino acids. Looked up from germline, CDR1 is MNHNS and CDR2 is SASEGT. Deletions cut 3 bases from V and 4 bases from J, with 13 bases between. CDR3 sequence reads: CASSETGDLGNTIYF. The CDR3 DNA reads as TGTGCCAGCAGTGAGACCGGGGACCTGGGAAACACCATATATTTT.

V usage is TRBV29-1 and J usage is TRBJ2-1; 8 positions agree with TRBD2. The V and J ends lost 7 bases and 0 bases, in that order; junction bases with no gene match: 5. This CDR3 comprises 14 residues. The germline V gene encodes CDR1 SQVTM and CDR2 ANQGSEA. The DNA for the CDR3 is TGCAGCGGCCAGCGGGAGCTCTCCTACAATGAGCAGTTCTTC. It is translated as CSGQRELSYNEQFF.

This clonotype has a count of ten or more. The genes are TRBV24-1 and TRBJ2-1, with TRBD1 identical over 10 bases. Germline CDR1 and CDR2: KGHDR and SFDVKD. The CDR3 consists of 15 residues. The J segment lost 4 bases and the V segment lost 5 bases, leaving 4 bases of the junction unmatched. CDR3 DNA sequence: TGTGCCACCAGTGGTCCGGGACAGGGGTACAATGAGCAGTTCTTC. Residues: CATSGPGQGYNEQFF.

This clonotype was counted at least ten times. V is TRBV20-1 and J is TRBJ2-7; D ambiguous. Trimming shortened V by 2 bases and J by 4 bases, and 9 bases separated the two germline ends. This CDR3 is built from 12 residues. Germline CDR1 is DFQATT and CDR2 is SNEGSKA (reference sequence). The DNA for the CDR3 is TGCAGTGCTAGACTTGACATGTACGAGCAGTACTTC. Its protein is CSARLDMYEQYF.

This clonotype was seen only a few times. V usage is TRBV5-1 and J usage is TRBJ2-4, with 7 bases lining up with TRBD1. Germline V gene lookup returns CDR1 SGHRS and CDR2 YFSETQ. The CDR3 extends over 14 amino acids. Losses at the gene ends were 0 bases for V and 14 bases for J; bases not matched to a gene: 11. The CDR3, as DNA: TGCGCCAGCAGCTTGGCCGCCGGGACAGAGAAGGAGTACTTC. Its translation is CASSLAAGTEKEYF.

This clonotype was detected only a few times. The chain uses TRBV7-9 and TRBJ1-1, with D possibly being TRBD1 (5 bases). The CDR3 is made up of 14 amino acids. CDR1 and CDR2 (germline): SEHNR, FQNEAQ (reference sequence). With 6 bases removed from V and 5 bases from J, the gap between germline ends came to 16 bases. CDR3 sequence (DNA): TGTGCCAGCAGACTTACAGGTGCTTTAACTGAAGCTTTCTTT. It is translated as CASRLTGALTEAFF.

CDR3 sequence: CASSPRAWDEKLFF. The CDR3 DNA follows: TGTGCCAGCAGTCCCAGGGCGTGGGATGAAAAACTGTTTTTT. The rearrangement joins TRBV6-1 to TRBJ1-4; D perhaps matches TRBD1 (5 bases). The CDR3 is 14 amino acids. From germline, CDR1 is MNHNS and CDR2 SASEGT. The V and J ends lost 5 bases and 6 bases respectively, with 13 bases between them.

This clonotype was seen ten or more times. This chain joins TRBV5-1 and TRBJ2-5; 7 bases match TRBD1. CDR3 length equals 15 residues. CDR1 is SGHRS, CDR2 YFSETQ, per germline. The trim removed 2 bases at V and 0 bases at J, leaving 4 bases unmatched. The CDR3 DNA reads as TGCGCCAGCAGCTTCGGCACAGGGGACCAAGAGACCCAGTACTTC. This encodes CASSFGTGDQETQYF.

This clonotype was seen many times. The chain is built from TRBV20-1 and TRBJ2-3; D is tentatively TRBD1 or TRBD2 (5 bases each). The CDR3 covers 12 residues. Trimming cost V 5 bases and J 3 bases, with 9 bases left between them. Germline V CDR1 and CDR2: DFQATT, SNEGSKA (reference sequence). The CDR3 bases are TGCAGTGCTGGGGGAGCAACAGATACGCAGTATTTT. Amino acids: CSAGGATDTQYF.

This rearrangement joins TRBV27 to TRBJ2-4, with 7 positions matching TRBD1. The CDR3 runs to 16 residues. V lost 6 bases to trimming and J lost 9 bases; unmatched junction nucleotides: 17. The germline V gene encodes CDR1 MNHEY and CDR2 SMNVEV (reference sequence). CDR3 amino acids: CASSQTRPDRAGIQYF. As DNA, the CDR3 is TGTGCCAGCAGCCAGACCCGACCAGACAGGGCTGGCATTCAGTACTTC.

This clonotype was recorded many times. The rearrangement joins TRBV20-1 to TRBJ2-1, with 9 bases lining up with TRBD2. The V gene end was trimmed by 6 bases and the J gene end by 0 bases; junction bases not matched to a gene: 3. Per the germline V gene, CDR1 is DFQATT and CDR2 is SNEGSKA (reference sequence). The CDR3 has 14 amino acids. The CDR3 DNA reads as TGCAGTGCACATAGCGGGAGCTCCTACAATGAGCAGTTCTTC. Protein sequence: CSAHSGSSYNEQFF.

This clonotype has a handful of counts. The chain couples TRBV5-6 to TRBJ2-7; 9 nucleotides match TRBD2. The CDR3 runs 14 residues. V was pared by 4 bases and J by 2 bases, with 4 bases of the junction left unmatched. Germline V gene lookup returns CDR1 SGHDT and CDR2 YYEEEE. CDR3 nucleotide sequence: TGTGCCAGCAGCAATAGCGGGAGTCCCTACGAGCAGTACGTC. Encoded protein: CASSNSGSPYEQYV.

This clonotype was picked up many times. This chain links TRBV7-9 with TRBJ2-2, with 12 positions matching TRBD2. The CDR3 runs 17 residues. The V gene's germline CDR1 is SEHNR and CDR2 FQNEAQ (reference sequence). The ends lost 4 bases at V and 3 bases at J; junction bases unmatched: 6. CDR3 amino acids: CASSSTSGSMDTGELFF. The CDR3 DNA reads as TGTGCCAGCAGCTCGACTAGCGGGAGTATGGACACCGGGGAGCTGTTTTTT. Full variable domain (outside the CDR3, taken from reference TRBV7-9 and TRBJ2-2): DTGVSQNPRHKITKRGQNVTFRCDPISEHNRLYWYRQTLGQGPEFLTYFQNEAQLEKSRLLSDRFSAERPKGSFSTLEIQRTEQGDSAMYLCASSSTSGSMDTGELFFGEGSRLTVL.

This clonotype occurred a few times. V is TRBV7-8 and J is TRBJ1-4; the D gene is possibly TRBD1 (5 bases). This CDR3 contains 12 residues. Trimming removed 6 bases at V and 5 bases at J, with 7 bases between. The germline CDR1 and CDR2 sequences are SGHVS and FQNEAQ. This CDR3 reads CASRGPNEKLFF. DNA for the CDR3: TGTGCCAGCAGGGGGCCCAATGAAAAACTGTTTTTT. Drawing the rest from reference TRBV7-8 and TRBJ1-4, the complete variable domain is GAGVSQSPRYKVAKRGQDVALRCDPISGHVSLFWYQQALGQGPEFLTYFQNEAQLDKSGLPSDRFFAERPEGSVSTLKIQRTQQEDSAVYLCASRGPNEKLFFGSGTQLSVL.

This clonotype was seen ten or more times. This chain connects TRBV29-1 to TRBJ2-2, with 8 bases aligning to TRBD1. V shed 4 bases, J shed 6 bases, and the junction held 1 base outside the gene matches. The CDR3 length is 12 residues. The germline V gene has CDR1 SQVTM and CDR2 ANQGSEA. The CDR3 sequence: CSVVTGAGELFF. The CDR3 DNA is TGCAGCGTTGTGACAGGGGCCGGGGAGCTGTTTTTT.

The table lists this clonotype with many counts. The gene calls are TRBV7-9 and TRBJ1-1, with no clear D. The germline gives CDR1 SEHNR, CDR2 FQNEAQ (reference sequence). V was trimmed by 0 bases and J by 2 bases, leaving 4 bases between them. CDR3 length equals 13 residues. The chain's CDR3 is CASSLAINTEAFF. Written as DNA, the CDR3 is TGTGCCAGCAGCTTAGCAATCAACACTGAAGCTTTCTTT.

This clonotype was picked up many times. The chain couples TRBV11-2 to TRBJ2-1, with 9 bases aligning to TRBD1. V shed 6 bases, J shed 12 bases, and the junction held 18 bases outside the gene matches. The CDR3 length is 16 residues. Germline V CDR1 and CDR2: SGHAT, FQNNGV. CDR3 amino acids: CASSAGTGNVVMRQFF. The CDR3 DNA follows: TGTGCCAGCAGTGCCGGGACAGGGAATGTGGTCATGAGGCAGTTCTTC.

This clonotype appeared many times. The J gene is TRBJ1-4, the V gene TRBV4-2, with D unclear. V lost 0 bases to trimming and J lost 7 bases, with 15 bases between them. The CDR3 spans 16 residues. Germline values: CDR1 LGHNA, CDR2 YNFKEQ. The CDR3, as DNA: TGTGCCAGCAGCCAAGATAGGAGCGGCTCCGGTGAAAAACTGTTTTTT. Its translation: CASSQDRSGSGEKLFF.

This clonotype turned up a few times. CDR3 amino acids: CASTPRRTSTDTQYF. In DNA form, the CDR3 reads TGTGCCAGCACCCCACGGAGAACTAGCACAGATACGCAGTATTTT. The chain carries TRBV2 and TRBJ2-3; no clear D gene. The germline gives CDR1 SNHLY, CDR2 FYNNEI. The CDR3 runs 15 residues. V lost 7 bases to trimming and J lost 0 bases, with 14 bases between them. The entire variable domain, with the rest obtained from reference TRBV2 and TRBJ2-3, is as follows: EPEVTQTPSHQVTQMGQEVILRCVPISNHLYFYWYRQILGQKVEFLVSFYNNEISEKSEIFDDQFSVERPDGSNFTLKIRSTKLEDSAMYFCASTPRRTSTDTQYFGPGTRLTVL.

This clonotype was counted between two and nine times. The chain uses TRBV6-1 and TRBJ2-7; no clear D. The CDR3 covers 13 residues. Germline CDR1 and CDR2: MNHNS and SASEGT. The V end lost 2 bases, the J end lost 3 bases, and 8 bases lay between the germline ends. Written as DNA, the CDR3 is TGTGCCAGCAGTGAATTTCTGGACTACGAGCAGTACGTC. The encoded protein is CASSEFLDYEQYV.

This clonotype has only a few counts. This chain uses TRBV6-2 or TRBV6-3 with TRBJ2-1; TRBD2 aligns across 11 bases. Germline values: CDR1 MNHEY, CDR2 SVGEGT. The CDR3 extends over 23 amino acids. With 0 bases clipped from V and 1 base from J, the junction kept 20 bases outside the gene matches. The CDR3 is CASSYSGRALAGEPRGSYNEQFF. CDR3 bases: TGTGCCAGCAGTTACTCTGGCAGGGCACTAGCGGGAGAACCTAGGGGTTCCTACAATGAGCAGTTCTTC.

This clonotype was observed at least ten times. CDR3 protein: CATSRDGSAYEQYV. DNA of the CDR3: TGTGCCACCAGCAGAGATGGTAGCGCCTACGAGCAGTACGTC. J is TRBJ2-7 and V is TRBV15, with D perhaps TRBD2 (5 bases). Deletions cut 0 bases from V and 2 bases from J, with 8 bases between. CDR3 size: 14 residues. Germline-derived CDR1 and CDR2 are LNHNV and YYDKDF (reference sequence).

The sample holds many counts of this clonotype. The V gene is TRBV4-1, the J gene TRBJ2-1; 9 bases agree with TRBD2. The CDR3 contains 14 residues. V lost 4 bases, J lost 8 bases, and 6 bases stayed unmatched. Per the germline V gene, CDR1 is MGHRA and CDR2 is YSYEKL. CDR3 DNA: TGCGCCAGCAGCCGCGGGACTAGCACCTATGAGCAGTTCTTC. Protein: CASSRGTSTYEQFF.

This clonotype was found a few times. The V and J genes are TRBV27 and TRBJ1-5; TRBD1 might be the D (6 bases). Germline lookup yields CDR1 MNHEY and CDR2 SMNVEV (reference sequence). CDR3 length equals 14 residues. V gave up 6 bases and J gave up 5 bases, with 14 bases separating them. CDR3 bases: TGTGCCAGCAGGAGTTGGGACAAAGATCAGCCCCAGCATTTT. It yields the protein CASRSWDKDQPQHF.

This clonotype was picked up a small number of times. The chain is built from TRBV6-2 or TRBV6-3 and TRBJ2-3; D is possibly TRBD2 (6 bases). V gave up 4 bases and J gave up 5 bases, with 7 bases separating them. Germline V gene data show CDR1 as MNHEY and CDR2 as SVGEGT. This CDR3 contains 12 residues. The CDR3 sequence is CASSWGLDTQYF. In DNA form, the CDR3 reads TGTGCCAGCAGTTGGGGACTAGATACGCAGTATTTT.

This clonotype was detected ten times or more. The CDR3 protein is CASSLAGLEGEQFF. In DNA form, the CDR3 reads TGTGCCAGCAGCTTAGCTGGACTAGAGGGAGAGCAGTTCTTC. The chain uses TRBV7-2 and TRBJ2-1; 7 positions match TRBD2. CDR1 SGHTA and CDR2 FQGNSA come from the germline V gene. V shed 0 bases and J 10 bases; nucleotides not matched to a gene: 6. The CDR3 consists of 14 residues.

Here the CDR3 DNA reads TGTGCCAGCAGCTTCCCAGGGAGACAGGAGGTCTTGGATGAGCAGTACTTC. Translated: CASSFPGRQEVLDEQYF. The rearrangement uses TRBV7-2 and TRBJ2-7; D possibly corresponds to TRBD1 (6 bases). The germline gives CDR1 SGHTA, CDR2 FQGNSA. Trimming stripped 3 bases from V and 7 bases from J, with 25 bases between. The CDR3 is made up of 17 amino acids.